The 19 T cell receptor beta chains below were found in one sample sequenced in a study of T cell repertoires in cytomegalovirus infection. TCRdb independently ran MiXCR on the reads; one entry per CDR3 protein. Among roughly 250,000 distinct CDR3 sequences listed, under 25% were seen once. The sequenced sample was CD8+ T cells from PBMCs. Source of these receptors: a human donor in good health (CMV status not recorded). Some clones in this sample may be carry-over from other donors' samples.

A note on this clonotype: Just one base apart from a much larger clone, this may be a read error. J is TRBJ1-6 and V is TRBV5-6; tentative D call: TRBD1 (5 bases). Trimming cost V 0 bases and J 9 bases, with 16 bases left between them. CDR1 and CDR2 (germline): SGHDT, YYEEEE. This CDR3 contains 16 residues. CDR3 sequence: CASSLGLGLGSSPLHF. CDR3 nucleotides: TGTGCCAGCAGCTTGGGATTGGGACTGGGGAGTTCACCCCTCCACTTT.

J is TRBJ2-7 and V is TRBV6-8; D not resolved. The CDR3 consists of 15 residues. Germline V gives CDR1 MNHGY, CDR2 SAAAGT. The V and J ends lost 2 bases and 2 bases respectively, with 13 bases between them. The CDR3 bases are TGTGCCAGCAGTTACCCTCAGACTGATCCCTACGAGCAGTACTTC. Amino acids: CASSYPQTDPYEQYF.

This clonotype has a count of ten or more. The chain uses TRBV7-8 and TRBJ2-2; perhaps TRBD2 as D (6 bases). The CDR3 is 16 amino acids. Deletions cut 1 base from V and 1 base from J, with 10 bases between. Germline V gene sequence: CDR1 SGHVS, CDR2 FQNEAQ. CDR3 loop: CASSLDAGWNTGELFF. CDR3 DNA: TGTGCCAGCAGCTTAGATGCGGGGTGGAACACCGGGGAGCTGTTTTTT.

This clonotype showed up many times. J is TRBJ2-3 and V is TRBV7-2, with no clear D. CDR1 and CDR2 (germline): SGHTA, FQGNSA. The CDR3 contains 13 residues. Trimming shortened V by 3 bases and J by 2 bases, and 6 bases separated the two germline ends. In nucleotides, the CDR3 is TGTGCCAGCAGCTTTACCGTCACAGATACGCAGTATTTT. It specifies CASSFTVTDTQYF.

V gene TRBV5-6 combines with J gene TRBJ1-1, with D unresolved. The length of the CDR3 is 13 residues. The germline V gene has CDR1 SGHDT and CDR2 YYEEEE. Deletions cut 0 bases from V and 9 bases from J, with 12 bases between. The CDR3 region has the DNA TGTGCCAGCAGCTTGGGGGCTCCGGCGCAAGCTTTCTTT. Translated, it gives CASSLGAPAQAFF.

This clonotype appeared many times. The chain links TRBV28 to TRBJ1-1, with D possibly being TRBD1 (5 bases). The CDR3 loop spans 15 amino acids. Between the trimmed V and J ends, which lost 5 bases and 0 bases, there was a span of 13 bases. From germline, CDR1 is MDHEN and CDR2 SYDVKM. CDR3 sequence (DNA): TGTGCCAGCAGTCGCTACAGGTACATGAACACTGAAGCTTTCTTT. It translates to CASSRYRYMNTEAFF. The full variable domain, its missing parts supplied by reference TRBV28 and TRBJ1-1, is DVKVTQSSRYLVKRTGEKVFLECVQDMDHENMFWYRQDPGLGLRLIYFSYDVKMKEKGDIPEGYSVSREKKERFSLILESASTNQTSMYLCASSRYRYMNTEAFFGQGTRLTVV.

This clonotype is termed medium-sized (0.01 to 0.1%). The chain couples TRBV7-2 to TRBJ2-3, with 8 bases matching TRBD2. V lost 5 bases to trimming and J lost 6 bases; unmatched junction nucleotides: 10. Germline V gene sequence: CDR1 SGHTA, CDR2 FQGNSA. This CDR3 contains 15 residues. The CDR3 is CASSPTGGAGDTQYF. The CDR3 DNA follows: TGTGCCAGCAGCCCAACCGGGGGGGCCGGGGATACGCAGTATTTT.

CDR3 sequence: CASIAGEGPNTGELFF. The CDR3 region has the DNA TGTGCCAGCATCGCCGGAGAGGGCCCGAACACCGGGGAGCTGTTTTTT. This chain connects TRBV12-3 or TRBV12-4 to TRBJ2-2, with D perhaps matching TRBD2 (5 bases). The CDR3 length is 16 residues. Between the trimmed V and J ends, which lost 7 bases and 0 bases, there was a span of 15 bases.

This clonotype was detected ten times or more. The chain carries TRBV12-3 or TRBV12-4 and TRBJ1-2; D possibly corresponds to TRBD1 (5 bases). CDR3 length equals 12 residues. Trimming stripped 6 bases from V and 7 bases from J, with 12 bases between. The CDR3 here is CASSPWGVGYTF. The CDR3 DNA reads TGTGCCAGCAGCCCCTGGGGGGTTGGCTACACCTTC.

At least ten counts were recorded for this clonotype. The V call is TRBV7-6, the J call TRBJ1-1, with D unresolved. The CDR3 runs 13 residues. V shed 1 base and J shed 4 bases, with 7 bases lying between them. Germline CDR1 SGHVS, CDR2 FNYEAQ. The CDR3 DNA is TGTGCCAGCAGCTTAGGGCGGCTCACTGAAGCTTTCTTT. This sequence encodes CASSLGRLTEAFF.

This clonotype was seen repeatedly, ten times or more. V gene TRBV7-2 combines with J gene TRBJ2-1; TRBD1 aligns across 8 bases. The CDR3 covers 16 residues. The J segment lost 3 bases and the V segment lost 1 base, leaving 5 bases of the junction unmatched. CDR1 and CDR2 from the germline V gene are SGHTA and FQGNSA. CDR3 sequence reads: CASSLERTGIYNEQFF. The CDR3 DNA sequence: TGTGCCAGCAGCTTAGAGAGGACAGGGATCTACAATGAGCAGTTCTTC.

The chain carries TRBV20-1 and TRBJ2-3; 7 bases are a match to TRBD1. Germline V gives CDR1 DFQATT, CDR2 SNEGSKA (reference sequence). Trimming cost V 5 bases and J 2 bases; bases outside gene matches: 7. There are 14 residues in the CDR3. The CDR3 region is CSAPPGGYTDTQYF. The CDR3 region has the DNA TGCAGTGCTCCGCCAGGGGGATACACAGATACGCAGTATTTT.

V usage is TRBV28 and J usage is TRBJ1-3; 9 bases match TRBD1. This CDR3 contains 16 residues. The J segment lost 4 bases and the V segment lost 3 bases, leaving 7 bases of the junction unmatched. CDR1 is MDHEN and CDR2 is SYDVKM in the germline V gene. The DNA of the CDR3 is TGTGCCAGCAGTTTGTCCGGGACAGGGCGCGGAAACACCATATATTTT. Protein sequence: CASSLSGTGRGNTIYF. The full variable domain, with the rest looked up from reference TRBV28 and TRBJ1-3, is DVKVTQSSRYLVKRTGEKVFLECVQDMDHENMFWYRQDPGLGLRLIYFSYDVKMKEKGDIPEGYSVSREKKERFSLILESASTNQTSMYLCASSLSGTGRGNTIYFGEGSWLTVV.

The chain is built from TRBV6-5 and TRBJ2-7, with 7 bases fitting TRBD2. With V trimmed by 3 bases and J by 3 bases, 2 bases remained unmatched. The CDR3 has 13 residues. Germline values: CDR1 MNHEY, CDR2 SVGAGI. CDR3 coding DNA: TGTGCCAGCAGTTATGCGGGGGTCTACGAGCAGTACTTC. It specifies CASSYAGVYEQYF.

V and J are TRBV4-3 and TRBJ1-3; no clear D. V shed 0 bases and J shed 4 bases, with 13 bases lying between them. Germline assignment: CDR1 LGHNA and CDR2 YSLEER. This CDR3 comprises 16 residues. For the CDR3, the DNA is TGCGCCAGCAGCCAAGATCGAGGGTTCGGGGGAAACACCATATATTTT. Its translation: CASSQDRGFGGNTIYF.

This clonotype was detected ten times or more. The chain joins TRBV7-6 to TRBJ2-7, with TRBD1 matching over 10 bases. This CDR3 region has 15 residues. CDR1 and CDR2 (germline): SGHVS, FNYEAQ. With V trimmed by 4 bases and J by 5 bases, 8 bases remained unmatched. The CDR3 DNA is TGTGCCAGCAGCTACCGACAGGGGGCTATCCACGAGCAGTACTTC. Amino acids: CASSYRQGAIHEQYF.

This clonotype was recorded at least ten times. The CDR3 DNA reads as TGTGCCAGCAGCTTAGGTATGGCTAGCTCGAGCAATGAGCAGTTCTTC. Amino acids: CASSLGMASSSNEQFF. The chain has TRBV7-7 and TRBJ2-1; perhaps TRBD2 as D (5 bases). Germline CDR1 SSHAT, CDR2 FNYEAQ (reference sequence). CDR3 size: 16 residues. Trimming shortened V by 1 base and J by 6 bases, and 16 bases separated the two germline ends.

This clonotype was seen only once. This rearrangement joins TRBV28 to TRBJ1-2; D remains ambiguous. Germline CDR1 is MDHEN and CDR2 is SYDVKM. This CDR3 contains 17 residues. Trimming stripped 4 bases from V and 0 bases from J, with 18 bases between. The CDR3 coding sequence is TGTGCCAGCAGTTCTAAGATTAAGGACCTAGCTAACTATGGCTACACCTTC. Encoded protein: CASSSKIKDLANYGYTF.

In this sample, this clonotype turned up many times. V is TRBV7-9 and J is TRBJ2-7, with D uncertain. The CDR3 totals 13 residues. Germline V CDR1 and CDR2: SEHNR, FQNEAQ (reference sequence). Trimming left V 1 base short and J 2 bases short, with 6 bases between. The CDR3 region is CASSLGSAYEQYF. The CDR3 bases are TGTGCCAGCAGCTTAGGGTCAGCCTACGAGCAGTACTTC.